This record concerns one T cell receptor beta chain sequence. The V and J ends lost 5 bases and 0 bases respectively, with 5 bases between them. The CDR3 spans 13 residues. CDR1 and CDR2 from the germline V gene are SEHNR and FQNEAQ (reference sequence). The recovered donors of Cohort 3 showed two negative PCRs, clearance, or symptom resolution. The data originate from a study of blood T cell repertoires in COVID-19. Authors' processing steps: The authors estimated nucleated cell counts from reference gene primer amplification. The method was immunoSEQ multiplex PCR; TCRdb's version includes in-frame clones alone and lacks a portion of them. That table is the source of V, J and clone size, and D and trimming were worked out from the DNA. Among some 260,000 clones, just over 85% were seen once, and the ten largest hold over 1.5%.

Sequencing input: PBMCs or T cells enriched from blood (not recorded which). The source of this sequence is a man aged 35 to 55 who had recovered from COVID-19. This rearrangement joins TRBV7-9 to TRBJ1-5, with D uncertain. The CDR3 DNA reads TGTGCCAGCAGCCGAGATAGCAATCAGCCCCAGCATTTT. Amino acid sequence: CASSRDSNQPQHF.